The 11 T cell receptor beta chains below were found in one sample sequenced in a study of T-cell reconstitution after alpha-beta-depleted transplantation in children. As it was prepared, the TCRbeta library received unique molecular identifiers. TCRdb re-derived calls from the PCR reads in MiXCR, one entry per CDR3 protein. The data contain about 350,000 distinct CDR3 sequences, 10% to 15% of them seen just once; the ten biggest clones take up 4% to 5.5%. This material consisted of PBMCs, taken from the stem cell graft. The origin of the receptors is a human donor who donated a stem cell graft to a child with Fanconi anemia.

This clonotype was counted at least ten times. J is TRBJ2-2 and V is TRBV30, with D perhaps given as TRBD1 or TRBD2 (6 bases each). This CDR3 spans 15 amino acids. Trimming shortened V by 2 bases and J by 5 bases, and 15 bases separated the two germline ends. Germline V gene sequence: CDR1 GTSNPN, CDR2 SVGIG (reference sequence). CDR3 coding DNA: TGTGCCTGGAGTTTGCAACTAGGGGGGACCGGGGAGCTGTTTTTT. As protein: CAWSLQLGGTGELFF.

The rearrangement joins TRBV5-1 to TRBJ2-3; D remains unclear. Germline lookup yields CDR1 SGHRS and CDR2 YFSETQ. This CDR3 region has 14 residues. Trimming pared 2 bases from V and 2 bases from J, leaving 9 bases between. The CDR3 DNA follows: TGCGCCAGCAGCTTCGAGATGGTCACAGATACGCAGTATTTT. Its translation is CASSFEMVTDTQYF.

This clonotype was seen repeatedly, ten times or more. Its ends do not fully match the called genes, so a read error is possible. The CDR3 sequence: CASSLGTGDQPQHF. DNA of the CDR3: TGTGCCAGCAGCCTTGGGACAGGGGATCAGCCCCAGCATTTT. The chain has TRBV5-1 and TRBJ1-5, with 10 bases lining up with TRBD1. CDR1 and CDR2 (germline): SGHRS, YFSETQ. This CDR3 region has 14 residues.

Only a few counts were recorded for this clonotype. The V gene is TRBV9, the J gene TRBJ1-2, with unresolved D. Germline-derived CDR1 and CDR2 are SGDLS and YYNGEE. Trimming left V 0 bases short and J 7 bases short, with 13 bases between. CDR3 size: 14 residues. CDR3 bases: TGTGCCAGCAGCGTAGTGCAGTCGGCATCTGGCTACACCTTC. Translating gives CASSVVQSASGYTF.

Only a few counts were recorded for this clonotype. The rearrangement links TRBV5-1 to TRBJ1-1; 7 positions match TRBD1. Germline V gives CDR1 SGHRS, CDR2 YFSETQ. The CDR3 spans 16 residues. V shed 4 bases, J shed 2 bases, and the junction held 11 bases outside the gene matches. Here the CDR3 reads CASSGTPGTVNTEAFF. Here the CDR3 DNA reads TGCGCCAGCAGCGGAACCCCCGGGACAGTCAACACTGAAGCTTTCTTT.

This clonotype was detected a few times. The chain uses TRBV7-9 and TRBJ2-3; D might be TRBD2 (5 bases). Germline V gene sequence: CDR1 SEHNR, CDR2 FQNEAQ (reference sequence). This CDR3 has 13 amino acids. Trimming removed 6 bases at V and 4 bases at J, with 11 bases between. The CDR3 bases are TGTGCCAGCAGTCAACTAGAGTCAGATACGCAGTATTTT. It is translated as CASSQLESDTQYF.

This clonotype occurred many times. The chain uses TRBV12-3 or TRBV12-4 and TRBJ1-5; a weak D match, TRBD1 (5 bases). Trimming pared 3 bases from V and 6 bases from J, leaving 12 bases between. The CDR3 length is 14 residues. The CDR3 DNA follows: TGTGCCAGCAGTTTGGGCAGTGGGGCTCAGCCCCAGCATTTT. It yields the protein CASSLGSGAQPQHF.

This clonotype occurred many times. V usage is TRBV7-2 and J usage is TRBJ1-3; no clear D gene. The germline V gene has CDR1 SGHTA and CDR2 FQGNSA. This CDR3 spans 16 amino acids. Trimming took off 4 bases at V and 0 bases at J, with 13 bases between the two ends. Here the CDR3 DNA reads TGTGCCAGCAGCTACCTCACCCCGAGCTCTGGAAACACCATATATTTT. Amino acids: CASSYLTPSSGNTIYF. Full variable domain (outside the CDR3, taken from reference TRBV7-2 and TRBJ1-3): GAGVSQSPSNKVTEKGKDVELRCDPISGHTALYWYRQSLGQGLEFLIYFQGNSAPDKSGLPSDRFSAERTGGSVSTLTIQRTQQEDSAVYLCASSYLTPSSGNTIYFGEGSWLTVV.

This clonotype was counted only a few times. V gene TRBV6-2 or TRBV6-3 combines with J gene TRBJ2-1; possible D gene TRBD2, 5 bases. The CDR3 is 16 amino acids. The germline V and J ends were trimmed by 6 bases and 3 bases, with 18 bases remaining between them. Germline CDR1 reads MNHEY; CDR2 reads SVGEGT. As DNA, the CDR3 is TGTGCCAGCAGATCCCTTGAGTCGGGGAACTACAATGAGCAGTTCTTC. It encodes CASRSLESGNYNEQFF.

This chain connects TRBV5-1 to TRBJ2-5; 8 nucleotides align to TRBD1. Germline CDR1 reads SGHRS; CDR2 reads YFSETQ. This CDR3 is 15 amino acids long. V lost 5 bases and J lost 4; bases outside the gene matches: 10. CDR3 protein: CASRDGTGRGETQYF. The CDR3 coding sequence is TGCGCCAGCAGGGACGGGACAGGAAGGGGAGAGACCCAGTACTTC. Filled out from reference TRBV5-1 and TRBJ2-5, the complete variable domain reads KAGVTQTPRYLIKTRGQQVTLSCSPISGHRSVSWYQQTPGQGLQFLFEYFSETQRNKGNFPGRFSGRQFSNSRSEMNVSTLELGDSALYLCASRDGTGRGETQYFGPGTRLLVL.

This clonotype was counted only a few times. This chain connects TRBV5-1 to TRBJ2-5, with D tentatively TRBD2 (6 bases). The V and J ends lost 5 bases and 4 bases respectively, with 9 bases between them. Germline V gives CDR1 SGHRS, CDR2 YFSETQ. This CDR3 is built from 12 residues. This CDR3 reads CASSWDSETQYF. The CDR3 region has the DNA TGCGCCAGCAGTTGGGACTCAGAGACCCAGTACTTC.